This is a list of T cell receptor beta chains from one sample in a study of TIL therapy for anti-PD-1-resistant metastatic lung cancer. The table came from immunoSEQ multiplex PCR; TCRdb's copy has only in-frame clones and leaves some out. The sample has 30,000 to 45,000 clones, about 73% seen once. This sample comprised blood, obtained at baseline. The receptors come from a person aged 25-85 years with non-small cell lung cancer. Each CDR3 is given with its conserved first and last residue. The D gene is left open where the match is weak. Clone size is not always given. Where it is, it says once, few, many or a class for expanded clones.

CDR3: CASSSRLDRGTEAFF
DNA: TGCGCCAGCAGCTCACGATTGGACAGGGGGACTGAAGCTTTCTTT
V: TRBV5-1
D: TRBD1
J: TRBJ1-1
size: .

CDR3: CASSYTATNEKLFF
DNA: TGTGCCAGCAGTTACACTGCAACTAATGAAAAACTGTTTTTT
V: TRBV28
D: .
J: TRBJ1-4
size: .

CDR3: CASSQDPGRGADQNEQFF
DNA: TGCGCCAGCAGCCAAGATCCTGGGCGGGGGGCCGATCAGAATGAGCAGTTCTTC
V: TRBV4-1
D: TRBD2
J: TRBJ2-1
size: .

CDR3: CASLPGQSSIYGYTF
DNA: TGTGCCAGCTTGCCAGGGCAAAGCTCAATCTATGGCTACACCTTC
V: TRBV5-6
D: .
J: TRBJ1-2
size: once

CDR3: CSVNRGVETQYF
DNA: TGCAGCGTTAACCGGGGGGTGGAGACCCAGTACTTC
V: TRBV29-1
D: TRBD2
J: TRBJ2-5
size: .

CDR3: CASSSSPDGNYEQYF
DNA: TGTGCCAGCAGCTCCTCGCCCGACGGGAACTACGAGCAGTACTTC
V: TRBV6-5
D: .
J: TRBJ2-7
size: .

CDR3: CASSRGTGNSPLHF
DNA: TGTGCCAGCAGTCGGGGGACGGGCAATTCACCCCTCCACTTT
V: TRBV27
D: .
J: TRBJ1-6
size: .

CDR3: CASSLDLNEQFF
DNA: TGTGCCAGCAGCTTAGATTTGAATGAGCAGTTCTTC
V: TRBV7-9
D: .
J: TRBJ2-1
size: .

CDR3: CATSLAETQYF
DNA: TGTGCCACCTCTCTAGCGGAGACCCAGTACTTC
V: TRBV6-6
D: .
J: TRBJ2-5
size: .

CDR3: CASSAGGFRDTIYF
DNA: TGTGCCAGCAGCGCCGGGGGGTTTAGAGACACCATATATTTT
V: TRBV6-5
D: .
J: TRBJ1-3
size: .

CDR3: CASSATRLSTGELFF
DNA: TGTGCCAGCAGTGCCACCCGCTTGTCCACCGGGGAGCTGTTTTTT
V: TRBV2
D: .
J: TRBJ2-2
size: .

CDR3: CASSLSSGANVLTF
DNA: TGCGCCAGCAGCCTGAGCTCTGGGGCCAACGTCCTGACTTTC
V: TRBV5-1
D: .
J: TRBJ2-6
size: .

CDR3: CASSFRGTGASSYEQYF
DNA: TGTGCCAGCAGCTTTAGGGGGACAGGGGCTTCGTCGTACGAGCAGTACTTC
V: TRBV7-9
D: TRBD1
J: TRBJ2-7
size: .

CDR3: CAISESGDTLSKETQYF
DNA: TGTGCCATCAGTGAGTCTGGGGACACCTTGTCCAAAGAGACCCAGTACTTC
V: TRBV10-3
D: .
J: TRBJ2-5
size: .

CDR3: CASSFGGGLDEQFF
DNA: TGTGCCAGCAGTTTTGGCGGGGGGCTCGATGAGCAGTTCTTC
V: TRBV27
D: TRBD2
J: TRBJ2-1
size: .

CDR3: CASSAASHYGYTF
DNA: TGTGCCAGCAGTGCGGCCAGCCACTATGGCTACACCTTC
V: TRBV2
D: .
J: TRBJ1-2
size: .

CDR3: CASSLGYPTYEQYF
DNA: TGCGCCAGCAGCTTGGGTTACCCCACCTACGAGCAGTACTTC
V: TRBV5-1
D: .
J: TRBJ2-7
size: .

CDR3: CASSLTELSSYEQYF
DNA: TGTGCCAGCAGTTTAACGGAATTAAGCTCCTACGAGCAGTACTTC
V: TRBV6-1
D: .
J: TRBJ2-7
size: .

CDR3: CASSVVGLSGDTQYF
DNA: TGTGCCAGCAGCGTAGTAGGTTTGTCAGGTGATACGCAGTATTTT
V: TRBV9
D: .
J: TRBJ2-3
size: .

CDR3: CASSPLGNSYNEQFF
DNA: TGTGCCAGCAGCCCTCTAGGAAACTCCTACAATGAGCAGTTCTTC
V: TRBV7-6
D: .
J: TRBJ2-1
size: .

CDR3: CASSQDFLGGGGAYNEQFF
DNA: TGCGCCAGCAGCCAAGATTTTCTAGGCGGAGGGGGGGCCTACAATGAGCAGTTCTTC
V: TRBV4-3
D: .
J: TRBJ2-1
size: .

CDR3: CASSIGVQETQYF
DNA: TGCGCCAGCAGTATAGGGGTACAAGAGACCCAGTACTTC
V: TRBV5-1
D: .
J: TRBJ2-5
size: .

CDR3: CASSPLKRKYF
DNA: TGTGCCAGCAGTCCCTTAAAAAGAAAGTATTTT
V: TRBV28
D: .
J: TRBJ2-3
size: once

CDR3: CASSLGGGLHEQYF
DNA: TGTGCCAGCAGTTTAGGGGGGGGCCTCCACGAGCAGTACTTC
V: TRBV27
D: .
J: TRBJ2-7
size: .

CDR3: CASSPGAHEQYF
DNA: TGTGCCAGCAGCCCGGGAGCCCACGAGCAGTACTTC
V: TRBV9
D: .
J: TRBJ2-7
size: few

CDR3: CASSPRGGSISNTEAFF
DNA: TGCGCCAGCAGTCCTCGTGGCGGTTCGATATCGAACACTGAAGCTTTCTTT
V: TRBV23-1
D: .
J: TRBJ1-1
size: .

CDR3: CASSIERLAGGPGNEQFF
DNA: TGTGCCAGTAGTATTGAGAGACTAGCGGGGGGGCCGGGGAATGAGCAGTTCTTC
V: TRBV19
D: TRBD2
J: TRBJ2-1
size: .

CDR3: CASSGDVVTDTQYF
DNA: TGTGCCAGTAGTGGCGATGTGGTCACAGATACGCAGTATTTT
V: TRBV19
D: .
J: TRBJ2-3
size: .

CDR3: CATGTDLMNTEAFF
DNA: TGTGCCACGGGGACAGACCTCATGAACACTGAAGCTTTCTTT
V: TRBV10-3
D: TRBD1
J: TRBJ1-1
size: .

CDR3: CASRPDSKSEKLFF
DNA: TGTGCCAGCAGGCCGGACAGCAAAAGCGAAAAACTGTTTTTT
V: TRBV2
D: .
J: TRBJ1-4
size: .

CDR3: CASSEATGAVTEAFF
DNA: TGTGCCAGCAGTGAAGCGACAGGGGCTGTCACTGAAGCTTTCTTT
V: TRBV6-1
D: TRBD1
J: TRBJ1-1
size: .

CDR3: CASSLSQTPYNEQFF
DNA: TGTGCCAGCAGTTTATCACAGACTCCCTACAATGAGCAGTTCTTC
V: TRBV27
D: .
J: TRBJ2-1
size: few